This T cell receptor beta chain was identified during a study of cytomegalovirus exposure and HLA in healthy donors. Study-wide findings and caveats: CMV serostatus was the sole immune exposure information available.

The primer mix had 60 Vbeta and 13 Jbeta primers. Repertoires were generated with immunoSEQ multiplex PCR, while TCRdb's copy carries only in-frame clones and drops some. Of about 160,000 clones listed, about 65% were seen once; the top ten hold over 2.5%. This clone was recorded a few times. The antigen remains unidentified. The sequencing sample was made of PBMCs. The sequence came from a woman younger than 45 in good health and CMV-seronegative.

The CDR3 loop reads CASSQAGEADTQYF. The CDR3, as DNA: TGTGCCAGCAGCCAAGCGGGAGAAGCAGATACGCAGTATTTT. J is TRBJ2-3 and V is TRBV7-3, with 8 bases matching TRBD2. V lost 5 bases, J lost 4 bases, and 5 bases stayed unmatched. In germline, CDR1 is SGHTA, CDR2 FQGTGA. The CDR3 is 14 residues long.